This entry lists 7 T cell receptor beta chains sequenced from one sample in a study of cytomegalovirus exposure and HLA in healthy donors. Both 60 Vbeta primers and 13 Jbeta primers went into the PCR. TCRdb's copy holds only in-frame clones and misses some; the assay was immunoSEQ multiplex PCR. The sample lists approximately 140,000 clones, 70% to 80% occurring once. Specimen: PBMCs. These receptor sequences come from a man aged 50-59 years in good health and CMV-seropositive.

CDR3: CASSPGGSGRARSGNEQFF. The CDR3 region has the DNA TGTGCCAGCTCACCAGGGGGTAGCGGGAGGGCCAGGTCGGGCAATGAGCAGTTCTTC. This chain connects TRBV18 to TRBJ2-1; 11 bases match TRBD2. In germline, CDR1 is KGHSH, CDR2 LQKENI. This CDR3 contains 19 residues. Trimming cost V 2 bases and J 6 bases; bases outside gene matches: 15.

This chain connects TRBV9 to TRBJ2-2; TRBD2 aligns across 13 bases. Unmatched junction bases numbered 9, after V lost 5 bases and J lost 5 bases. The germline V gene has CDR1 SGDLS and CDR2 YYNGEE. The CDR3 is made up of 17 amino acids. The CDR3 is CASSGTSGRALTGELFF. In DNA form, the CDR3 reads TGTGCCAGCAGTGGCACTAGCGGGAGGGCCTTAACCGGGGAGCTGTTTTTT.

J is TRBJ1-5 and V is TRBV7-9; D not resolved. CDR3 length: 15 amino acids. With 4 bases removed from V and 2 bases from J, the gap between germline ends came to 12 bases. Germline V CDR1 and CDR2: SEHNR, FQNEAQ (reference sequence). CDR3 loop: CASSSSDRGNQPQHF. The CDR3 DNA reads TGTGCCAGCAGCTCTTCTGACCGGGGCAATCAGCCCCAGCATTTT.

The chain joins TRBV6-5 to TRBJ2-3; D is uncertain. Trimming cost V 6 bases and J 2 bases, with 9 bases left between them. The CDR3 is 13 residues long. CDR1 and CDR2 (germline): MNHEY, SVGAGI. The CDR3 bases are TGTGCCAGCAGGCCCGCGTCCACAGATACGCAGTATTTT. As protein: CASRPASTDTQYF.

The chain recombines TRBV6-1 with TRBJ2-7, with D maybe TRBD2 (5 bases). CDR1 is MNHNS, CDR2 SASEGT, per germline. With 4 bases removed from V and 3 bases from J, the gap between germline ends came to 13 bases. The CDR3 runs 14 residues. This chain's CDR3 is CASSVLGSRYEQYF. CDR3 sequence (DNA): TGTGCCAGCAGTGTACTGGGGAGCCGCTACGAGCAGTACTTC.

CDR3 sequence: CASSLVNRGLNQPQHF. CDR3 nucleotide sequence: TGTGCCAGCAGTTTAGTTAACAGGGGTTTGAATCAGCCCCAGCATTTT. The chain is built from TRBV28 and TRBJ1-5, with 7 bases identical to TRBD1. The CDR3 totals 16 residues. V gave up 2 bases and J gave up 4 bases; unmatched junction bases: 8. CDR1 and CDR2 (germline): MDHEN, SYDVKM.

The V and J genes are TRBV29-1 and TRBJ2-7; TRBD1 agrees at 7 bases. This CDR3 has 12 amino acids. Germline assignment: CDR1 SQVTM and CDR2 ANQGSEA. After removal of 5 bases from V and 7 bases from J, the junction contained 8 bases not matched to a gene. The CDR3 sequence is CSVFRGGDEQYF. In DNA form, the CDR3 reads TGCAGCGTTTTTAGAGGGGGCGATGAGCAGTACTTC.